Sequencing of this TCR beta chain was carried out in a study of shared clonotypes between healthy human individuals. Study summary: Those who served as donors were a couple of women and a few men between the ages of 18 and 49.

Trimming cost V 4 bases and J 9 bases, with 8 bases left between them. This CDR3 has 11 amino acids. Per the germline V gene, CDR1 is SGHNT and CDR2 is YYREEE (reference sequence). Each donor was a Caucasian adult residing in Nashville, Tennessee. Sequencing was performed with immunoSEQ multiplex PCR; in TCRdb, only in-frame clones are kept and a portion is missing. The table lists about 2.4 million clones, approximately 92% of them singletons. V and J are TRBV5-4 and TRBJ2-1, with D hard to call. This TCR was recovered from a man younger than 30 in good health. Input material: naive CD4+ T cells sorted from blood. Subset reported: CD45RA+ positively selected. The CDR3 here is CASSQTSEQFF. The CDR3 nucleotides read TGTGCCAGCAGCCAAACGAGTGAGCAGTTCTTC.